Below, 20 T cell receptor beta chains from the same sample are listed, as sequenced in a study of response to subunit inactivated influenza vaccine. One entry per CDR3 protein, called by TCRdb with MiXCR from the RT-PCR reads. The sample lists hundreds of thousands of distinct CDR3 sequences, 12% occurring once. Specimen: PBMCs from blood, collected on the day of vaccination. The receptors were gathered from a man aged 45-65 years who received an inactivated influenza vaccine.

The V and J genes are TRBV4-2 and TRBJ1-2, with D unclear. Between the trimmed V and J ends, which lost 1 base and 4 bases, there was a span of 10 bases. The CDR3 sequence is 14 residues long. Germline-derived CDR1 and CDR2 are LGHNA and YNFKEQ. CDR3 nucleotide sequence: TGTGCCAGCAGCCAAGGAACAGCAATCTATGGCTACACCTTC. It yields the protein CASSQGTAIYGYTF.

The gene calls are TRBV7-2 and TRBJ2-5; D is possibly TRBD2 (5 bases). CDR1 and CDR2 from the germline V gene are SGHTA and FQGNSA. V was cut by 5 bases and J by 5 bases, with 18 bases left in between. The CDR3 has 15 amino acids. The CDR3 loop is CASSVDYHASETQYF. CDR3 in DNA: TGTGCCAGCAGCGTCGACTACCATGCCTCGGAGACCCAGTACTTC. Full variable domain (missing parts from reference TRBV7-2 and TRBJ2-5): GAGVSQSPSNKVTEKGKDVELRCDPISGHTALYWYRQSLGQGLEFLIYFQGNSAPDKSGLPSDRFSAERTGGSVSTLTIQRTQQEDSAVYLCASSVDYHASETQYFGPGTRLLVL.

The rearrangement joins TRBV12-3 or TRBV12-4 to TRBJ1-2; D may be TRBD1 (6 bases). CDR3 length: 13 residues. Trimming cost V 6 bases and J 5 bases, with 13 bases left between them. The CDR3 loop is CASRRQALYGYTF. The CDR3 region has the DNA TGTGCCAGCAGACGACAGGCTCTTTATGGCTACACCTTC.

Ten or more counts support this clonotype. The gene calls are TRBV4-3 and TRBJ2-1; TRBD1 agrees at 9 bases. The V and J ends lost 0 bases and 10 bases, in that order; junction bases with no gene match: 4. This CDR3 has 14 amino acids. CDR1 is LGHNA and CDR2 is YSLEER in the germline V gene. The CDR3 sequence: CASSQETGTGEQFF. As DNA, the CDR3 is TGCGCCAGCAGCCAAGAAACCGGGACAGGGGAGCAGTTCTTC.

The rearrangement joins TRBV29-1 to TRBJ1-2; TRBD1 is a possible D gene (5 bases). Germline CDR1 SQVTM, CDR2 ANQGSEA. Trimming pared 2 bases from V and 6 bases from J, leaving 13 bases between. CDR3 length equals 13 residues. The CDR3 protein is CSVEKRQGNGYTF. For the CDR3, the DNA is TGCAGCGTTGAAAAGCGCCAGGGAAATGGCTACACCTTC.

This chain connects TRBV20-1 to TRBJ2-5, with a possible D match to TRBD2 (5 bases). With 3 bases removed from V and 2 bases from J, the gap between germline ends came to 13 bases. This CDR3 spans 14 amino acids. Germline V gene data show CDR1 as DFQATT and CDR2 as SNEGSKA (reference sequence). Here the CDR3 reads CSASPLTNQETQYF. The CDR3, as DNA: TGCAGTGCTAGTCCTTTGACTAATCAAGAGACCCAGTACTTC.

This clonotype came up a few times. CDR3 sequence: CASSQKHTSGRPHNEQFF. CDR3 DNA sequence: TGTGCCAGCAGCCAGAAGCACACAAGCGGGAGGCCACACAATGAGCAGTTCTTC. The rearrangement uses TRBV6-2 or TRBV6-3 and TRBJ2-1; 9 bases fit TRBD2. V lost 6 bases, J lost 5 bases, and 17 bases stayed unmatched. In germline, CDR1 is MNHEY, CDR2 SVGEGT. CDR3 length equals 18 residues.

This clonotype has only a few counts. The gene calls are TRBV12-3 or TRBV12-4 and TRBJ2-2, with D possibly TRBD2 on 6 matching bases. The CDR3 spans 14 residues. V lost 8 bases and J 0 bases, leaving 10 bases between the germline ends. CDR3 DNA: TGTGCCAGCTCCGCGGGGACGAACACCGGGGAGCTGTTTTTT. This encodes CASSAGTNTGELFF.

The V and J genes are TRBV10-3 and TRBJ2-7; a weak D match, TRBD1 (6 bases). The CDR3 is 14 residues long. The germline V and J ends were trimmed by 2 bases and 3 bases, with 11 bases remaining between them. The germline V gene encodes CDR1 ENHRY and CDR2 SYGVKD. The CDR3 DNA reads TGTGCCATCAGTGAGATGACAGGAGTCTACGAGCAGTACTTC. Translating gives CAISEMTGVYEQYF.

V is TRBV6-5 and J is TRBJ2-3; no definite D call. V was cut by 3 bases and J by 8 bases, with 6 bases left in between. CDR3 length equals 11 residues. CDR1 and CDR2 from the germline V gene are MNHEY and SVGAGI. Written as DNA, the CDR3 is TGTGCCAGCAGTTATTTCGGTACGCAGTATTTT. Amino acids: CASSYFGTQYF.

A few counts support this clonotype. This chain uses TRBV12-3 or TRBV12-4 with TRBJ2-1, with 12 bases matching TRBD1. The CDR3 length is 15 residues. V was pared by 6 bases and J by 8 bases, with 8 bases of the junction left unmatched. In DNA form, the CDR3 reads TGTGCCAGCAGGGCTTGGGGGACAGGGGGCGATGAGCAGTTCTTC. Translation gives CASRAWGTGGDEQFF.

V gene TRBV6-5 combines with J gene TRBJ2-3; D is uncertain. There are 11 residues in the CDR3. With 5 bases removed from V and 9 bases from J, the gap between germline ends came to 9 bases. Germline V gene lookup returns CDR1 MNHEY and CDR2 SVGAGI. The CDR3 loop reads CASSDLLTQYF. The CDR3 DNA is TGTGCCAGCAGTGACCTTTTAACGCAGTATTTT.

This clonotype was counted between two and nine times. This chain uses TRBV24-1 with TRBJ2-2; the D gene is possibly TRBD1 (5 bases). The V end was cut by 7 bases, the J end by 6 bases, with 8 bases between. CDR3 length: 12 residues. The V gene's germline CDR1 is KGHDR and CDR2 SFDVKD. CDR3 protein: CATSRVPGELFF. In DNA, the CDR3 is TGTGCCACCAGCAGGGTGCCCGGGGAGCTGTTTTTT.

The chain couples TRBV12-3 or TRBV12-4 to TRBJ2-3; D might be TRBD1 (6 bases). V lost 2 bases to trimming and J lost 5 bases, with 14 bases between them. The CDR3 has 15 residues. CDR3 in amino acids: CASSLNRVLLDTQYF. DNA of the CDR3: TGTGCCAGCAGTTTAAACAGGGTATTATTAGATACGCAGTATTTT.

This CDR3 reads CASSLDLAAGEQFF. The CDR3 DNA is TGTGCCAGCAGCTTAGATCTGGCAGCGGGTGAGCAGTTCTTC. The chain uses TRBV11-2 and TRBJ2-1; possibly TRBD2 for D (6 bases). CDR1 is SGHAT and CDR2 is FQNNGV in the germline V gene. The CDR3 totals 14 residues. V was cut by 0 bases and J by 9 bases, with 12 bases left in between.

This clonotype was seen only a few times. The CDR3 loop is CASSPRGEAGTRTDTQYF. The CDR3 DNA is TGCGCCAGCAGCCCACGGGGGGAAGCGGGGACACGCACAGATACGCAGTATTTT. The chain couples TRBV4-1 to TRBJ2-3; tentatively, D is TRBD2 (7 bases). Looked up from germline, CDR1 is MGHRA and CDR2 is YSYEKL. This CDR3 has 18 residues. V was cut by 4 bases and J by 1 base, with 21 bases left in between.

This clonotype was recorded a few times. V is TRBV25-1 and J is TRBJ1-2; D possibly corresponds to TRBD1 (5 bases). The CDR3 extends over 12 amino acids. Per germline, CDR1 MGHDK and CDR2 SYGVNS. The germline V and J ends were trimmed by 5 bases and 8 bases, with 12 bases remaining between them. DNA for the CDR3: TGTGCCAGCAGTCAGGGAGGTCAAGGCTACACCTTC. This gives the protein CASSQGGQGYTF.

This clonotype was counted between two and nine times. Here the CDR3 DNA reads TGCAGTGCTAGAGATACAAGCTCTGGGGCCAACGTCCTGACTTTC. It yields the protein CSARDTSSGANVLTF. The gene calls are TRBV20-1 and TRBJ2-6; D call uncertain. Germline V gene data show CDR1 as DFQATT and CDR2 as SNEGSKA (reference sequence). V was pared by 0 bases and J by 0 bases, with 6 bases between. The CDR3 is made up of 15 amino acids.

This clonotype has only a few counts. V is TRBV2 and J is TRBJ2-1; D is unresolved. This CDR3 spans 12 amino acids. The V gene lost 6 bases and the J gene lost 5 bases, with 8 bases spanning the gap. Germline-derived CDR1 and CDR2 are SNHLY and FYNNEI. In DNA, the CDR3 is TGTGCCAGCAGCCCCGAGGACAATGAGCAGTTCTTC. This gives the protein CASSPEDNEQFF.

This clonotype was observed a handful of times. The V and J genes are TRBV4-1 and TRBJ2-7, with D possibly matching TRBD2 (7 bases). The CDR3 runs to 14 residues. The ends were cut back, 4 bases at V and 3 bases at J, with 13 bases in the middle. Per germline, CDR1 MGHRA and CDR2 YSYEKL. The CDR3 is CASSPWGGGYEQYF. CDR3 DNA: TGCGCCAGCAGCCCTTGGGGAGGGGGCTACGAGCAGTACTTC.